This T cell receptor beta chain derives from a study of shared clonotypes between healthy human individuals (TCRdb year 2020). Concerning the study at large: A couple of women and a few men aged 18 to 49 years were included in the cohort. For each donor, CD4 naive and CD4 memory were each run on three plates, CD8 naive on two plates, and CD8 memory on one plate. Blood TCR repertoires of about five healthy adults were deeply sequenced to estimate repertoire size and the extent of clonotype sharing between individuals. Different laboratories and diverse techniques were used to prepare libraries and sequence TCR repertoires, to increase sequencing depth and limit assay-specific biases. Leukapheresis yielded between about 0.94 and 9 billion PBMCs per donor. Study-wide conclusions, independent of this receptor: Even with the large sequencing depth, rarefaction of the sorted-subset datasets indicated that sequencing was incomplete. The small number of donors limited the genetic and exposure-history diversity represented. Pairwise subsampling led to the expectation that sequencing depth would affect the degree of clonotype sharing among donors. Larger estimated clonotype richness was generally found for naive subsets than for memory subsets. Clonotypes shared by all four sorted-subset donors showed higher generation probabilities than non-shared clonotypes. Across four donors, about 4.5% of naive CD4, around 3.5% of naive CD8, 2.3% of memory CD4, and approximately 0.4% of memory CD8 clonotypes were shared. Sampling was restricted to blood, and TCR repertoires in tissue are likely to differ from TCR repertoires in blood.

Donors were healthy HIV-negative adults with no recently reported acute infections or vaccinations. Every donor was a Caucasian adult living in Nashville, Tennessee, USA. The CD8 memory samples were a combination of magnetically selected CD45RO+ cells and CCR7-negative CD45RA+ effector memory (TemRA) cells. Blood was obtained by leukapheresis, after which PBMCs were separated by Ficoll-Histopaque density gradient centrifugation and cryopreserved in liquid nitrogen vapor phase. Analytical flow cytometry was used to check the purity and quantity of every magnetically sorted T cell population. Each sorted fraction had its genomic DNA isolated and then quantified by UV absorbance on a Nanodrop 2000c. After removal of 3 bases from V and 9 bases from J, the junction retains 5 bases not matched to a gene. For CDR1 and CDR2, the germline V gene lists ENHRY and SYGVKD. The CDR3 runs 14 amino acids, cysteine and phenylalanine included. The kept DNA is CDR3 alone, 42 bases in frame from the first base.

On this clone itself: Its antigen is not yet known. No base quality information exists; no much larger clone differs at one position.

Using the deep immunoSEQ assay, multiplex PCR amplified TCR CDR3 regions from genomic DNA. For each cell subset, the extracted genomic DNA was distributed evenly across all wells of several immunoSEQ 96-well plates, and each plate served as one replicate. For sorted subsets, each replicate PCR was loaded with 200 ng genomic DNA, equivalent to 25,000 to 30,000 T cell genomes. The purified libraries were quantified using a Qubit 3.0 fluorometer, sized with a Bioanalyzer 2100, and then quantified again using the KAPA Library Quantification kit. Every immunoSEQ 96-well plate was sequenced on a dedicated single-read 150-cycle Illumina NextSeq 550 flow cell. On the authors' methods: Because only junctional sequences without quality scores were contained in the immunoSEQ output, filtering matching that applied to full-length reads could not be performed. Sequences were annotated with PyIR, a Python wrapper for IgBLAST v1.9, using IMGT germline references to assign V/J genes and CDR3. Reads were removed for weak V/J assignments (E-value above 1e-6), missing CDR3, stop codons, out-of-frame junctions, or ambiguous translated residues. V3J clonotypes were defined as sequences sharing the same inferred V gene, J gene, and CDR3 amino acid sequence. Percentage overlap between repertoires was computed as shared unique clonotypes divided by the size of the smaller repertoire. Repertoire richness was assessed with RTK rarefaction, the Chao1 estimator, and Recon v2.1 estimates of unobserved clonotypes. Generation probabilities were computed with OLGA for all TCRbeta clonotypes obtained by the gDNA method from four donors. Drawn from immuneACCESS, this table holds only the in-frame rearrangements with V and J called that TCRdb kept. Clones are partly lost; checked studies trace under half to an unresolved V gene and leave the rest unexplained. V and J calls and clone size are copied from that table; D and trimming were computed from the DNA. The sample records 650,000 to 700,000 clones, about 90% of which are singletons. The ten largest make up 30% to 40% of the sample.

The chain employs TRBV10-3 and TRBJ2-1; 10 central nucleotides agree with TRBD2. Sequencing input: memory CD8+ T cells from PBMCs. Sample cell subset or site, as interpreted from the label and publication: CD45RO+ cells pooled with CCR7-negative TemRA cells. The receptor's source is a man aged 18-30 years in good health. Some clones in this sample may be carry-over from other donors' samples. The CDR3 is CAISDLAGVGEQFF. The sequenced DNA is TGTGCCATCAGTGACCTAGCGGGAGTCGGTGAGCAGTTCTTC.